The clone carrying this T cell receptor beta chain has a handful of counts. MiXCR was run by TCRdb on the 5' RACE reads, yielding one entry per CDR3 protein. The sample includes around 430,000 distinct CDR3 sequences, around a sixth seen only once; the top ten take 20% to 25%. This sample stems from a study of T-cell memory formation after mild COVID-19. V dropped 5 bases and J dropped 8 bases, with 12 bases sitting between them. Germline CDR1 SGHTA, CDR2 FQGNSA. The CDR3 extends over 12 amino acids. V usage is TRBV7-2 and J usage is TRBJ1-2, with D unclear. The specimen sequenced was PBMCs or a T cell subset sorted from them (not recorded which). The clonotype was recovered from a man between 18 and 29 years old who had mild COVID-19 (a few samples of this study predate the infection). Cell type and time point are not known. CDR3 DNA: TGTGCCAGCAGCAGGACCCCGAGAGGCTACACCTTC. Protein: CASSRTPRGYTF.